This section outlines one T cell receptor beta chain sequence together with its context. This sample is part of a study of siplizumab effects on memory and regulatory T cells. Some clones are missing from TCRdb's copy, which holds only in-frame ones; the method was immunoSEQ multiplex PCR. The sample carries some 81,000 clones, roughly 94% recorded once. Germline V gene lookup returns CDR1 MGHDK and CDR2 SYGVNS. V trimming: 9 bases; J trimming: 7 bases; junction bases outside the gene matches: 22. The length of the CDR3 is 17 residues. Specimen: CD8+ T cells sorted from blood. This receptor was obtained from a human donor in good health. The chain has TRBV25-1 and TRBJ2-7; 9 bases agree with TRBD2. The CDR3 reads CASSRDKGGAGGREQYF. The CDR3 DNA is TGTGCCAGTTCCCGGGATAAAGGAGGAGCGGGAGGCCGGGAGCAGTACTTC.